This TCR beta chain was recovered during a study of OX40 agonist ivuxolimab in advanced cancers. Study context: Partial response was recorded in three patients: one hepatocellular carcinoma and two cutaneous melanoma cases.

Assay: immunoSEQ multiplex PCR; the TCRdb copy retains only in-frame clones and omits some. The sample lists some 86,000 clones, 70% to 90% occurring once. The CDR3 length is 15 residues. Per germline, CDR1 MRHNA and CDR2 SNTAGT. Trimming removed 0 bases at V and 2 bases at J, with 9 bases between. V and J are TRBV6-4 and TRBJ2-3; D possibly uses TRBD1 or TRBD2 (6 bases each). The starting material was CD4+ or CD8+ T cells sorted from blood, obtained in a trial of the OX40 agonist ivuxolimab. The sequence was obtained from an adult with an advanced solid tumor such as melanoma, head and neck, liver or kidney cancer. CDR3 sequence: CASSDSGGHTDTQYF. CDR3 nucleotides: TGTGCCAGCAGTGACTCGGGGGGCCACACAGATACGCAGTATTTT.